The entry below describes one TCR beta chain. Original handling: Amplification with reference gene primers provided the estimates of nucleated cell counts. Only in-frame clones appear in the TCRdb table, and some are missing; sequencing was by immunoSEQ multiplex PCR. V, J and clone size are those of that table, while D and trimming were read from the DNA. Among 85,000 to 100,000 clones, 75% to 85% were seen once, and the ten largest hold around 4.8%. This sample is drawn from a study of blood T cell repertoires in COVID-19. Study as a whole: Samples came from the United States, Italy and Spain, spanning acute and convalescent COVID-19.

Enrolment of Seattle patients took place during active infection, and they were followed longitudinally. The trim removed 8 bases at V and 4 bases at J, leaving 1 base unmatched. The CDR3 loop spans 12 amino acids. In germline, CDR1 is MNHEY, CDR2 SMNVEV (reference sequence). The material sequenced was peripheral blood. The chain uses TRBV27 and TRBJ2-7; 11 bases are shared with TRBD1. The receptor was isolated from an elderly man with COVID-19, enrolled during active disease. This chain's CDR3 is CASGQGAYEQYF. DNA for the CDR3: TGTGCCAGCGGACAGGGGGCATACGAGCAGTACTTC.